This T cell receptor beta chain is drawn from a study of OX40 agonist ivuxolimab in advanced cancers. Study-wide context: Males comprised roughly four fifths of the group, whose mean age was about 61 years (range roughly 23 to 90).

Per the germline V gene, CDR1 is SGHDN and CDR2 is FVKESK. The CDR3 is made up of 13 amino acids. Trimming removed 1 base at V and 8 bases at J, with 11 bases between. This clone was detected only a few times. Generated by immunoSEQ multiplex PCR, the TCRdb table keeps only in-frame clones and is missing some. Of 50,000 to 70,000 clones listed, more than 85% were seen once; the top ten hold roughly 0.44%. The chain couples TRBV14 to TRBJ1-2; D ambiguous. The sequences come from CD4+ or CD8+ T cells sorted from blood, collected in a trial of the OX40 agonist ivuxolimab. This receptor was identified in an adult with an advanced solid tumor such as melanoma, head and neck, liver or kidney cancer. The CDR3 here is CASSQVSWEGYTF. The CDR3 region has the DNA TGTGCCAGCAGCCAAGTCTCTTGGGAAGGCTACACCTTC.